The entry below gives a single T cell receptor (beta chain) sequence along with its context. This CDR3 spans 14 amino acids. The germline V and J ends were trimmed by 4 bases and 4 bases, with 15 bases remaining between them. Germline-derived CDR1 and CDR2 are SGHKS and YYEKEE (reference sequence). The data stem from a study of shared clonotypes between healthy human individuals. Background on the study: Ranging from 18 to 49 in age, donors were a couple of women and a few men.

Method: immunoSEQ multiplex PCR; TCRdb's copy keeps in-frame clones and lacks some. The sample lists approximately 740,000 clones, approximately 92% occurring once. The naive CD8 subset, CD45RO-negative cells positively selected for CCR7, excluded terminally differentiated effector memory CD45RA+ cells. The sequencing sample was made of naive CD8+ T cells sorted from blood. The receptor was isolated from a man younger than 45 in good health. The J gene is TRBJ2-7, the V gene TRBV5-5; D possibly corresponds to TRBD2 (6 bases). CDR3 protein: CASSPEGTLYEQYF. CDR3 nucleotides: TGTGCCAGCAGCCCGGAAGGGACTTTGTACGAGCAGTACTTC. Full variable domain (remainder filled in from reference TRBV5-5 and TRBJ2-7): DAGVTQSPTHLIKTRGQQVTLRCSPISGHKSVSWYQQVLGQGPQFIFQYYEKEERGRGNFPDRFSARQFPNYSSELNVNALLLGDSALYLCASSPEGTLYEQYFGPGTRLTVT.